Described below is a single TCR beta chain sequence and its context. TCRdb's table, derived via immunoSEQ multiplex PCR, lists solely in-frame clones and lacks some. The sample contains about 2 million clones, roughly 95% of which appear only once. The naive CD8 subset, CD45RO-negative cells positively selected for CCR7, excluded terminally differentiated effector memory CD45RA+ cells. V trimming: 4 bases; J trimming: 4 bases; junction bases outside the gene matches: 12. The V gene's germline CDR1 is SGHRS and CDR2 YFSETQ. This CDR3 has 17 amino acids. This specimen belongs to a study of shared clonotypes between healthy human individuals.

V and J are TRBV5-1 and TRBJ2-5; 11 bases are shared with TRBD2. Sequencing was carried out using naive CD8+ T cells sorted from blood. This receptor was identified in a young man in good health. CDR3 sequence: CASSITSGSERGETQYF. CDR3 sequence (DNA): TGCGCCAGCAGCATTACTAGCGGGAGTGAGAGGGGAGAGACCCAGTACTTC.